This T cell receptor beta chain came from a study of T cell repertoires in cytomegalovirus infection. A note on this clonotype: Its specificity is unknown.

Germline loops: CDR1 SGHVS, CDR2 FNYEAQ. The CDR3 is made up of 15 amino acids. V gave up 5 bases and J gave up 3 bases; unmatched junction bases: 9. In TCRdb, the reads were re-called with MiXCR into one record per CDR3 protein. The table shows roughly 990,000 distinct CDR3 sequences, with 31% occurring only once. The sequence derives from a human donor in good health (CMV status not recorded). Some clones in this sample may be carry-over from other donors' samples. The material sequenced was cultured CD8+ T cells from PBMCs, taken from culture after CMV antigen stimulation. The genes are TRBV7-6 and TRBJ1-2; 7 bases are shared with TRBD1. CDR3 in amino acids: CASSHGGQGDYGYTF. The CDR3 DNA sequence: TGTGCCAGCAGCCACGGGGGCCAGGGGGACTATGGCTACACCTTC.